The 30 T cell receptor beta chains below were found in one sample sequenced in a study of cytomegalovirus exposure and HLA in healthy donors. TCRdb's copy holds only in-frame clones and misses some; the assay was immunoSEQ multiplex PCR. The repertoire holds over 150,000 clones, with about 96% as singletons. Sequencing input: PBMCs. These receptors all stem from a woman aged 18-35 years in good health and CMV-seronegative.

The chain uses TRBV6-6 and TRBJ1-1; no firm D call. Trimming pared 0 bases from V and 4 bases from J, leaving 9 bases between. Germline V gene lookup returns CDR1 MNHNY and CDR2 SVGAGI (reference sequence). The CDR3 has 14 residues. The DNA of the CDR3 is TGTGCCAGCAGTTACTCAAGACCGGGCACTGAAGCTTTCTTT. It encodes CASSYSRPGTEAFF.

The chain combines TRBV5-5 with TRBJ2-3, with 9 positions matching TRBD2. The trim removed 6 bases at V and 13 bases at J, leaving 9 bases unmatched. Germline V gene sequence: CDR1 SGHKS, CDR2 YYEKEE (reference sequence). The length of the CDR3 is 12 residues. In DNA, the CDR3 is TGTGCCAGCAACCTAAGCGGGGGGAGGAAGTATTTT. Translated: CASNLSGGRKYF.

The CDR3 coding sequence is TGTGCCAGCAGCGACGGAGGACCTAGCTATGGCTACACCTTC. As protein: CASSDGGPSYGYTF. This chain links TRBV2 with TRBJ1-2; no clear D. Trimming took off 6 bases at V and 4 bases at J, with 15 bases between the two ends. CDR3 length: 14 residues. The V gene's germline CDR1 is SNHLY and CDR2 FYNNEI.

This clone was seen a handful of times. This sequence joins TRBV29-1 and TRBJ1-6; 7 bases agree with TRBD1. The ends lost 5 bases at V and 5 bases at J; junction bases unmatched: 3. CDR1 is SQVTM, CDR2 ANQGSEA, per germline. This CDR3 is built from 13 residues. The CDR3 region is CSVSTGNNSPLHF. In nucleotides, the CDR3 is TGCAGCGTTTCGACAGGGAATAATTCACCCCTCCACTTT.

The rearrangement joins TRBV2 to TRBJ2-7; maybe TRBD1 (6 bases). Germline CDR1 and CDR2: SNHLY and FYNNEI. The V end was cut by 5 bases, the J end by 3 bases, with 11 bases between. The length of the CDR3 is 13 residues. The CDR3 DNA is TGTGCCAGCAGTCCACAGGGCGTCTACGAGCAGTACTTC. Translation gives CASSPQGVYEQYF.

This chain joins TRBV5-1 and TRBJ1-2, with 8 bases lining up with TRBD1. Germline CDR1 and CDR2: SGHRS and YFSETQ. V dropped 3 bases and J dropped 4; count of bases not matched to a gene: 2. This CDR3 spans 13 amino acids. The CDR3 coding sequence is TGCGCCAGCAGCTCCACAGGGGGCTATGGCTACACCTTC. Encoded protein: CASSSTGGYGYTF.

This rearrangement joins TRBV4-1 to TRBJ2-5; possible D gene TRBD1, 5 bases. The V gene lost 1 base and the J gene lost 4 bases, with 13 bases spanning the gap. This CDR3 region has 15 residues. Germline V lookup: CDR1 MGHRA, CDR2 YSYEKL. CDR3: CASSQGREVRETQYF. DNA for the CDR3: TGCGCCAGCAGCCAAGGCAGGGAAGTACGAGAGACCCAGTACTTC.

The CDR3 nucleotides read TGCGCCACCCCTGAGCCTAGCGGCCAAAAGGACGAGCAGTACTTC. It translates to CATPEPSGQKDEQYF. The chain carries TRBV10-1 and TRBJ2-7; TRBD2 matches at 7 bases. V lost 10 bases to trimming and J lost 5 bases; unmatched junction nucleotides: 17. This CDR3 is 15 amino acids long. Per germline, CDR1 WNHNN and CDR2 SYGVQD (reference sequence).

The chain carries TRBV6-4 and TRBJ2-1; 10 nucleotides line up with TRBD2. CDR1 and CDR2 (germline): MRHNA, SNTAGT. The CDR3 length is 16 residues. After removal of 4 bases from V and 7 bases from J, the junction contained 10 bases not matched to a gene. CDR3 protein: CASSAPGLAGVNEQFF. For the CDR3, the DNA is TGTGCCAGCAGTGCCCCGGGGCTAGCGGGGGTTAATGAGCAGTTCTTC.

This clone was counted a single time. The V and J genes are TRBV5-6 and TRBJ1-5; 8 positions match TRBD1. With 0 bases clipped from V and 2 bases from J, the junction kept 4 bases outside the gene matches. Per the germline V gene, CDR1 is SGHDT and CDR2 is YYEEEE. The CDR3 runs to 16 residues. As DNA, the CDR3 is TGTGCCAGCAGCTTGGGGGCAGGGGGCGGCAATCAGCCCCAGCATTTT. Its translation: CASSLGAGGGNQPQHF.

The rearrangement links TRBV5-1 to TRBJ2-5; D possibly corresponds to TRBD1 (6 bases). CDR3 length: 15 amino acids. CDR1 and CDR2 (germline): SGHRS, YFSETQ. Trimming took 4 bases from V and 2 from J, leaving 15 bases between them. Here the CDR3 reads CASSQDRNLQETQYF. CDR3 DNA: TGCGCCAGCAGCCAAGACAGGAACTTGCAAGAGACCCAGTACTTC. Drawing the rest from reference TRBV5-1 and TRBJ2-5, the complete variable domain is KAGVTQTPRYLIKTRGQQVTLSCSPISGHRSVSWYQQTPGQGLQFLFEYFSETQRNKGNFPGRFSGRQFSNSRSEMNVSTLELGDSALYLCASSQDRNLQETQYFGPGTRLLVL.

V and J are TRBV19 and TRBJ1-2; 9 bases agree with TRBD1. V lost 5 bases to trimming and J lost 0 bases; unmatched junction nucleotides: 4. CDR1 is LNHDA, CDR2 SQIVND, per germline (reference sequence). The CDR3 length is 15 residues. In DNA, the CDR3 is TGTGCCAGTAGTCGCTGGGACAGGGCTAACTATGGCTACACCTTC. Its protein product is CASSRWDRANYGYTF.

The V call is TRBV7-2, the J call TRBJ2-7, with unresolved D. V lost 2 bases and J 1 base, leaving 6 bases between the germline ends. This CDR3 region has 13 residues. The germline V gene has CDR1 SGHTA and CDR2 FQGNSA. The CDR3 DNA reads TGTGCCAGCAGCTTAAATCCTTCCTACGAGCAGTACTTC. It encodes CASSLNPSYEQYF.

The rearrangement joins TRBV7-9 to TRBJ1-1, with D possibly TRBD1 on 6 matching bases. Trimming shortened V by 5 bases and J by 5 bases, and 15 bases separated the two germline ends. Germline-derived CDR1 and CDR2 are SEHNR and FQNEAQ (reference sequence). This CDR3 comprises 14 residues. DNA for the CDR3: TGTGCCAGCAGCCCGACAGGCGAGGGGACTGAAGCTTTCTTT. This sequence encodes CASSPTGEGTEAFF.

The chain combines TRBV30 with TRBJ2-5, with D tentatively TRBD1 (5 bases). V lost 0 bases and J 1 base, leaving 12 bases between the germline ends. The CDR3 runs 15 residues. Germline V CDR1 and CDR2: GTSNPN, SVGIG (reference sequence). The CDR3 region is CAWSVGAGLQETQYF. CDR3 bases: TGTGCCTGGAGTGTAGGGGCAGGCCTCCAAGAGACCCAGTACTTC.

CDR3 coding DNA: TGTGCCAGCAGTTTGATGGGGGCCTCCTACAATGAGCAGTTCTTC. Amino acids: CASSLMGASYNEQFF. The rearrangement joins TRBV27 to TRBJ2-1, with D possibly TRBD1 on 6 matching bases. Trimming took off 3 bases at V and 0 bases at J, with 9 bases between the two ends. The CDR3 is made up of 15 amino acids. Germline V gene lookup returns CDR1 MNHEY and CDR2 SMNVEV (reference sequence).

The chain recombines TRBV7-3 with TRBJ1-1; no clear D gene. This CDR3 contains 13 residues. V lost 1 base and J lost 1, with 4 bases in between. From germline, CDR1 is SGHTA and CDR2 FQGTGA. The CDR3 DNA is TGTGCCAGCAGCTTAAACAGGAACACTGAAGCTTTCTTT. Its translation is CASSLNRNTEAFF.

The J gene is TRBJ2-1, the V gene TRBV11-2; 7 bases agree with TRBD1. V shed 4 bases, J shed 3 bases, and the junction held 6 bases outside the gene matches. CDR1 is SGHAT and CDR2 is FQNNGV in the germline V gene. The CDR3 spans 15 residues. The CDR3 DNA follows: TGTGCCAGCAGCTACCGGGGACAGAACTACAATGAGCAGTTCTTC. Amino acid sequence: CASSYRGQNYNEQFF.

This chain joins TRBV6-5 and TRBJ1-6; a possible D gene is TRBD1 (5 bases). With 5 bases removed from V and 4 bases from J, the gap between germline ends came to 12 bases. CDR3 length: 15 amino acids. CDR1 and CDR2 (germline): MNHEY, SVGAGI. The CDR3 loop reads CASSPGQTYNSPLHF. CDR3 DNA: TGTGCCAGCAGTCCCGGACAAACTTATAATTCACCCCTCCACTTT.

DNA of the CDR3: TGTGCCAGCAGCGCCAGGGGTGTGCACGAGCAGTACTTC. Its translation is CASSARGVHEQYF. The rearrangement uses TRBV9 and TRBJ2-7, with D perhaps matching TRBD1 (6 bases). V was clipped by 3 bases and J by 5 bases, with 12 bases between them. Per the germline V gene, CDR1 is SGDLS and CDR2 is YYNGEE. The CDR3 runs 13 residues.

The J gene is TRBJ2-3, the V gene TRBV5-4; D possibly corresponds to TRBD2 (6 bases). This CDR3 comprises 16 residues. Per germline, CDR1 SGHNT and CDR2 YYREEE (reference sequence). With 6 bases removed from V and 2 bases from J, the gap between germline ends came to 19 bases. CDR3 in amino acids: CASTVGVGGNTDTQYF. As DNA, the CDR3 is TGTGCCAGCACCGTCGGGGTAGGAGGGAACACAGATACGCAGTATTTT. Full variable domain (rest looked up from reference TRBV5-4 and TRBJ2-3): ETGVTQSPTHLIKTRGQQVTLRCSSQSGHNTVSWYQQALGQGPQFIFQYYREEENGRGNFPPRFSGLQFPNYSSELNVNALELDDSALYLCASTVGVGGNTDTQYFGPGTRLTVL.

The rearrangement uses TRBV5-4 and TRBJ1-6; the match to TRBD1 covers 12 bases. Trimming took 3 bases from V and 6 from J; bases not matched to a gene: 1. CDR3 length: 15 residues. The germline CDR1 and CDR2 sequences are SGHNT and YYREEE (reference sequence). The CDR3 region is CASSWDRGLNSPLHF. The CDR3 DNA sequence: TGTGCCAGCAGCTGGGACAGGGGGCTTAATTCACCCCTCCACTTT.

This clone was recorded only once. The genes are TRBV29-1 and TRBJ2-3, with D possibly being TRBD1 (5 bases). The CDR3 contains 15 residues. CDR1 and CDR2 (germline): SQVTM, ANQGSEA. V lost 4 bases and J lost 0, with 14 bases in between. For the CDR3, the DNA is TGCAGCGTTGCGGCAAATGGGGCTAGCACAGATACGCAGTATTTT. This encodes CSVAANGASTDTQYF.

The table lists this clone with a count of one. The chain links TRBV7-3 to TRBJ2-1; a weak D match, TRBD1 (6 bases). The CDR3 runs 16 residues. Trimming shortened V by 2 bases and J by 0 bases, and 11 bases separated the two germline ends. Germline-derived CDR1 and CDR2 are SGHTA and FQGTGA. CDR3 sequence (DNA): TGTGCCAGCAGCTTATATGAGGGGGTCTCCTACAATGAGCAGTTCTTC. Amino acid sequence: CASSLYEGVSYNEQFF.

The rearrangement links TRBV9 to TRBJ1-5; a possible D gene is TRBD1 (5 bases). This CDR3 region has 14 residues. Germline CDR1 SGDLS, CDR2 YYNGEE. The ends were cut back, 3 bases at V and 2 bases at J, with 9 bases in the middle. CDR3 protein: CASSAGGGNQPQHF. In nucleotides, the CDR3 is TGTGCCAGCAGCGCTGGAGGGGGCAATCAGCCCCAGCATTTT.

The V and J genes are TRBV10-3 and TRBJ1-4; D gene ambiguous. Per germline, CDR1 ENHRY and CDR2 SYGVKD. Deletions cut 6 bases from V and 3 bases from J, with 14 bases between. CDR3 length: 15 residues. CDR3 nucleotide sequence: TGTGCCATCAGCCCAACTCTAGGAGCTAATGAAAAACTGTTTTTT. The encoded protein is CAISPTLGANEKLFF.

This clone was observed once. The genes are TRBV4-2 and TRBJ1-6, with 8 positions matching TRBD1. Losses at the gene ends were 0 bases for V and 6 bases for J; bases not matched to a gene: 1. The CDR3 is 15 residues long. Germline values: CDR1 LGHNA, CDR2 YNFKEQ. CDR3 protein: CASSQDGQGNSPLHF. The CDR3 DNA follows: TGTGCCAGCAGCCAAGACGGACAGGGTAATTCACCCCTCCACTTT.

This chain links TRBV7-8 with TRBJ2-3; D unclear. Germline lookup yields CDR1 SGHVS and CDR2 FQNEAQ. The CDR3 sequence is 14 residues long. The germline V and J ends were trimmed by 2 bases and 4 bases, with 10 bases remaining between them. The CDR3 reads CASSLLLPPDTQYF. The CDR3 bases are TGTGCCAGCAGCTTACTGCTACCGCCAGATACGCAGTATTTT.

This clone appeared a single time. For the CDR3, the DNA is TGTGCCATCAGTGATTCCGGGACTAGTGATTACGAGCAGTACTTC. Translation gives CAISDSGTSDYEQYF. This chain links TRBV10-3 with TRBJ2-7; 8 nucleotides match TRBD2. Looked up from germline, CDR1 is ENHRY and CDR2 is SYGVKD. V was pared by 3 bases and J by 4 bases, with 8 bases of the junction left unmatched. This CDR3 contains 15 residues.

The V call is TRBV5-4, the J call TRBJ2-7; D gene ambiguous. From germline, CDR1 is SGHNT and CDR2 YYREEE (reference sequence). This CDR3 contains 13 residues. V shed 0 bases and J shed 6 bases, with 10 bases lying between them. CDR3 residues: CASSLVQGVEQYF. The CDR3 DNA is TGTGCCAGCAGCTTGGTGCAAGGAGTCGAGCAGTACTTC.